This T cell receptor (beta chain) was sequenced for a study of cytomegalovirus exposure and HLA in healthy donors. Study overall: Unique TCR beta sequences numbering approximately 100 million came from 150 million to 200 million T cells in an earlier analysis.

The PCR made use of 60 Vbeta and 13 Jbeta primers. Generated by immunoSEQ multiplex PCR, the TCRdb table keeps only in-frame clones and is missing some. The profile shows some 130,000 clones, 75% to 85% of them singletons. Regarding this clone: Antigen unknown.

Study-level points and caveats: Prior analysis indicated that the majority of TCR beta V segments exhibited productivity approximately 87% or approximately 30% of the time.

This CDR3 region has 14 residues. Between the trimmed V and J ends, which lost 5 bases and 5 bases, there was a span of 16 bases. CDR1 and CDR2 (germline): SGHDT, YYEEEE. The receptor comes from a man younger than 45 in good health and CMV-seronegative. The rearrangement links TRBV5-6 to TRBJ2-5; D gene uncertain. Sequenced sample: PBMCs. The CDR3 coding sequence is TGTGCCAGCAGTTCGCGAACCCTCGGGGAGACCCAGTACTTC. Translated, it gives CASSSRTLGETQYF.